These 13 T cell receptor beta chains came from one sample sequenced in a study of CD8 T cells in ankylosing spondylitis. Each CDR3 protein gets one entry after TCRdb re-called the 5' RACE reads with MiXCR. This sample has about 220,000 distinct CDR3 sequences, with more than 5.5% found just once. Their target antigens are unknown. Regarding the study as a whole: A motif of 7 or 8 highly homologous TCR beta variants was seen as apparently characteristic of ankylosing spondylitis blood.

Material: blood, either unsorted or a sorted T cell fraction (not recorded which). The receptors originated from a male donor with ankylosing spondylitis.

The rearrangement joins TRBV6-2 or TRBV6-3 to TRBJ2-1; D possibly matches TRBD1 or TRBD2 (6 bases each). The germline V gene encodes CDR1 MNHEY and CDR2 SVGEGT. Trimming took off 6 bases at V and 4 bases at J, with 16 bases between the two ends. The CDR3 totals 15 residues. CDR3 nucleotide sequence: TGTGCCAGCAGAACAAGGGGGGCGGAGTACAATGAGCAGTTCTTC. This gives the protein CASRTRGAEYNEQFF.

This sequence joins TRBV19 and TRBJ2-1, with a weak D call TRBD2 (5 bases). Trimming removed 3 bases at V and 4 bases at J, with 10 bases between. Germline-derived CDR1 and CDR2 are LNHDA and SQIVND (reference sequence). The CDR3 totals 14 residues. For the CDR3, the DNA is TGTGCCAGTAGTATTTACGGGGAGTACAATGAGCAGTTCTTC. As protein: CASSIYGEYNEQFF.

This chain links TRBV7-9 with TRBJ2-7, with 10 bases fitting TRBD1. Germline assignment: CDR1 SEHNR and CDR2 FQNEAQ (reference sequence). V lost 5 bases, J lost 2 bases, and 9 bases stayed unmatched. This CDR3 has 16 amino acids. The CDR3 DNA is TGTGCCAGCAGCCCTGGGACAGGGGAAGAGGCCTACGAGCAGTACTTC. Encoded protein: CASSPGTGEEAYEQYF.

This clonotype was seen only a few times. The chain recombines TRBV7-8 with TRBJ1-5; D might be TRBD1 (5 bases). V was shortened by 5 bases and J by 7 bases, with 21 bases between the two germline ends. The CDR3 contains 16 residues. Looked up from germline, CDR1 is SGHVS and CDR2 is FQNEAQ. This chain's CDR3 is CASSELVGDRGQPQHF. The CDR3, as DNA: TGTGCCAGCAGCGAACTTGTCGGGGACCGAGGCCAGCCCCAGCATTTT.

This clonotype was counted ten times or more. V usage is TRBV9 and J usage is TRBJ2-3; perhaps TRBD2 as D (6 bases). The germline CDR1 and CDR2 sequences are SGDLS and YYNGEE. V gave up 0 bases and J gave up 8 bases, with 19 bases separating them. CDR3 size: 16 residues. The CDR3 sequence is CASSVVEGPRAGTQYF. The DNA for the CDR3 is TGTGCCAGCAGCGTAGTGGAGGGACCGCGAGCGGGTACGCAGTATTTT.

This clonotype was counted ten times or more. The DNA for the CDR3 is TGTGCCAGCGCTTCGGGGACTAGGGAGTACAATGAGCAGTTCTTC. As protein: CASASGTREYNEQFF. This chain connects TRBV2 to TRBJ2-1; 8 bases agree with TRBD2. The CDR3 totals 15 residues. The junction had 10 bases not matched to a gene; V was cut back by 8 bases and J by 4 bases. Germline V lookup: CDR1 SNHLY, CDR2 FYNNEI.

The rearrangement links TRBV6-5 to TRBJ2-1; 7 bases are shared with TRBD2. V lost 3 bases to trimming and J lost 2 bases; unmatched junction nucleotides: 4. This CDR3 spans 15 amino acids. CDR1 is MNHEY and CDR2 is SVGAGI in the germline V gene. The CDR3 coding sequence is TGTGCCAGCAGTTATCGTCTAGCGGCCTACAATGAGCAGTTCTTC. It encodes CASSYRLAAYNEQFF.

The table lists this clonotype with many counts. This chain links TRBV20-1 with TRBJ2-7, with D uncertain. This CDR3 has 12 residues. Germline V gives CDR1 DFQATT, CDR2 SNEGSKA (reference sequence). Deletions cut 3 bases from V and 3 bases from J, with 9 bases between. The CDR3 DNA reads as TGCAGTGCTAGTATTCGGAGCTACGAGCAGTACTTC. Protein: CSASIRSYEQYF.

Ten or more counts support this clonotype. The V and J genes are TRBV7-6 and TRBJ2-3; 7 nucleotides agree with TRBD2. From germline, CDR1 is SGHVS and CDR2 FNYEAQ. Trimming cost V 7 bases and J 5 bases; bases outside gene matches: 12. The CDR3 totals 15 residues. The CDR3 protein is CASILSGRAQDTQYF. In DNA, the CDR3 is TGTGCCAGCATCCTAAGTGGGAGGGCCCAAGATACGCAGTATTTT.

The CDR3 region is CASCPDRAGNEQFF. The CDR3 nucleotides read TGTGCCAGCTGCCCGGACAGGGCAGGAAATGAGCAGTTCTTC. The J gene is TRBJ2-1, the V gene TRBV6-1; 8 nucleotides align to TRBD1. This CDR3 has 14 amino acids. J gave up 7 bases and V 8 bases, and 10 bases lay outside the gene matches. Germline-derived CDR1 and CDR2 are MNHNS and SASEGT.

This clonotype was counted many times. This chain links TRBV14 with TRBJ2-7; D is unresolved. Trimming removed 5 bases at V and 3 bases at J, with 8 bases between. Germline values: CDR1 SGHDN, CDR2 FVKESK. There are 12 residues in the CDR3. This CDR3 is CASSASGYEQYF. CDR3 nucleotides: TGTGCCAGCAGCGCCTCCGGCTACGAGCAGTACTTC.

This clonotype has ten or more counts. The DNA of the CDR3 is TGTGCCAGCAGCCACCTACACATAAAAAATCCACCGTCCGGGGAGCTGTTTTTT. Translated: CASSHLHIKNPPSGELFF. The rearrangement uses TRBV7-3 and TRBJ2-2; D ambiguous. The CDR3 contains 18 residues. Germline assignment: CDR1 SGHTA and CDR2 FQGTGA. Between the trimmed V and J ends, which lost 5 bases and 6 bases, there was a span of 25 bases.

V usage is TRBV5-5 and J usage is TRBJ1-1; TRBD1 is a possible D gene (5 bases). This CDR3 has 14 amino acids. Trimming removed 4 bases from V and 0 bases from J, with 10 bases in between. Germline V gene sequence: CDR1 SGHKS, CDR2 YYEKEE (reference sequence). CDR3 DNA: TGTGCCAGCAGCCAGACAGATCTGAACACTGAAGCTTTCTTT. Translated, it gives CASSQTDLNTEAFF.